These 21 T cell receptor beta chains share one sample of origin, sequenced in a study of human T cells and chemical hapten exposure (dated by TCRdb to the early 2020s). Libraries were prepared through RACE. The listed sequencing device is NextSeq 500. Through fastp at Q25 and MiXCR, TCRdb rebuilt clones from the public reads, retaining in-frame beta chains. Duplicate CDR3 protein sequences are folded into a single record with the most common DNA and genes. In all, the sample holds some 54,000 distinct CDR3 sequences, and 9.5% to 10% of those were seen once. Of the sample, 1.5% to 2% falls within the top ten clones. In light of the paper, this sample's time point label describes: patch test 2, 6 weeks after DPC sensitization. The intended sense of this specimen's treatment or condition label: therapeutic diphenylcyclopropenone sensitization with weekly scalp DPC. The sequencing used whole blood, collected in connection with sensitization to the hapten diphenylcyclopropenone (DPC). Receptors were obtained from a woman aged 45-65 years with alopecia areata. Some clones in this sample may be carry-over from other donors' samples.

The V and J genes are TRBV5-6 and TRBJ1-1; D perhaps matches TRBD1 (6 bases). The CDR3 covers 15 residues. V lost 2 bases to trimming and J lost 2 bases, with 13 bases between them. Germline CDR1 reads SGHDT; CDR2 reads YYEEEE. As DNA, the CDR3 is TGTGCCAGCAGCTTACCGGGGGCGCAAAACACTGAAGCTTTCTTT. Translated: CASSLPGAQNTEAFF.

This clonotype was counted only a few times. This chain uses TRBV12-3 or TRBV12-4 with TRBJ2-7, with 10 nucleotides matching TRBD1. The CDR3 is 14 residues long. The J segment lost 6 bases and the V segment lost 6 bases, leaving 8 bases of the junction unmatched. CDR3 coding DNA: TGTGCCAGCAGCCCGGGACAGGGGATGTCCGAGCAGTACTTC. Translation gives CASSPGQGMSEQYF.

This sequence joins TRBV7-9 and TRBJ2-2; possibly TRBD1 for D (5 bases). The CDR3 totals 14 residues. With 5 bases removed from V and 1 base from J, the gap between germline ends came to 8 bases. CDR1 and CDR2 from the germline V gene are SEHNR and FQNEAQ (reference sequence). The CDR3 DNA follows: TGTGCCAGCAGCCAAACAGGGAACACCGGGGAGCTGTTTTTT. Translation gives CASSQTGNTGELFF.

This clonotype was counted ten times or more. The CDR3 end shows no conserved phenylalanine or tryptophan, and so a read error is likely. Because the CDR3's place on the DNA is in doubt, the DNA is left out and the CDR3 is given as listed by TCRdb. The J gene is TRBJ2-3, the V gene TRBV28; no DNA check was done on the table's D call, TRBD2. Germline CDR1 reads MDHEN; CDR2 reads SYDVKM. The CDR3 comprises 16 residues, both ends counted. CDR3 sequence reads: CASSSPSTSGGTTNYL.

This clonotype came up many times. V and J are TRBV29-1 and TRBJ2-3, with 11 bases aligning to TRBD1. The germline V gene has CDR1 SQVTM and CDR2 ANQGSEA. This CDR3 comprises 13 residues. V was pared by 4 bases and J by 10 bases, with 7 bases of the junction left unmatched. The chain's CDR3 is CSVGDRGTQPQYF. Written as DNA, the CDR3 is TGCAGCGTTGGGGACAGGGGGACTCAGCCGCAGTATTTT.

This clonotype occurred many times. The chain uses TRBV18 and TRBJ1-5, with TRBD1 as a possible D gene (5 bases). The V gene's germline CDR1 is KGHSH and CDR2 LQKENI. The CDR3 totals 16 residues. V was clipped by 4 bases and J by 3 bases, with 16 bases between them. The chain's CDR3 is CASSRSGTRDNQPQHF. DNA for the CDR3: TGTGCCAGCTCACGGTCGGGGACCCGGGACAATCAGCCCCAGCATTTT.

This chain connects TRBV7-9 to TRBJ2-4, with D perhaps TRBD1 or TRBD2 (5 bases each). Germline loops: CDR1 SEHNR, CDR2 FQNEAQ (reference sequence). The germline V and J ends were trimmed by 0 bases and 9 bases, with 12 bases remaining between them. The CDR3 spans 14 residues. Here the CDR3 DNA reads TGTGCCAGCAGCTTAGCTCTGGCAGGGAGCATTCAGTACTTC. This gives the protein CASSLALAGSIQYF.

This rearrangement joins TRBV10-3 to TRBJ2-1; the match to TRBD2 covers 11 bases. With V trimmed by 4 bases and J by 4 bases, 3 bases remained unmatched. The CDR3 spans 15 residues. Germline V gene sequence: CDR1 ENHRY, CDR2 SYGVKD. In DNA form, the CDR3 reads TGTGCCATCAGTGTAGCGGGGGGGCCATACAATGAGCAGTTCTTC. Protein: CAISVAGGPYNEQFF.

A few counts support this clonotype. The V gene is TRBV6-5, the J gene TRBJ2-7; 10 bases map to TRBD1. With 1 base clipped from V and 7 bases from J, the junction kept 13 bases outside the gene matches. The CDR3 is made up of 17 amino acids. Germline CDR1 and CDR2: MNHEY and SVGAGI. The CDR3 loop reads CASSYLSGRDRGAEQYF. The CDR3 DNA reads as TGTGCCAGCAGTTACTTATCCGGTCGGGACAGGGGTGCAGAGCAGTACTTC.

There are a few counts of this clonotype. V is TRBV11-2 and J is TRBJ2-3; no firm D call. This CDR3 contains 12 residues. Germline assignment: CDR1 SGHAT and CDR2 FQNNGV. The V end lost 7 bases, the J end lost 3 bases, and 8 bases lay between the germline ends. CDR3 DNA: TGTGCCAGCACCCTAGGTACAGATACGCAGTATTTT. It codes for CASTLGTDTQYF.

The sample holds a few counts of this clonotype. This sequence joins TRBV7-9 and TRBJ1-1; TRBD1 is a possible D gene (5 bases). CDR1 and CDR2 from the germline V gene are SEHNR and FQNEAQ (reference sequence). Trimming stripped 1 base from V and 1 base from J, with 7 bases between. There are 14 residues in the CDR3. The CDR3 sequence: CASSLGQTNTEAFF. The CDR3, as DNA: TGTGCCAGCAGCTTAGGACAGACGAACACTGAAGCTTTCTTT.

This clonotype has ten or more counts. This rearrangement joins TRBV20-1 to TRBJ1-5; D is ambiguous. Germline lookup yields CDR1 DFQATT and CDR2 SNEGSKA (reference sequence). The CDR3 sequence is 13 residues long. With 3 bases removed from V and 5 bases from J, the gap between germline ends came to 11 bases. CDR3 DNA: TGCAGTGCTAGTGGGGTATCGCATCAGCCCCAGCATTTT. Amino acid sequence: CSASGVSHQPQHF.

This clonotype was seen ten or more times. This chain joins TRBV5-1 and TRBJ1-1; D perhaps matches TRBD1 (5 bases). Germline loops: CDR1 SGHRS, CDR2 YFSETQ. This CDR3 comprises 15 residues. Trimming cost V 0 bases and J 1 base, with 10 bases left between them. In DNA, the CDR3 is TGCGCCAGCAGCTTGGAGGCAGGACAGAACACTGAAGCTTTCTTT. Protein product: CASSLEAGQNTEAFF.

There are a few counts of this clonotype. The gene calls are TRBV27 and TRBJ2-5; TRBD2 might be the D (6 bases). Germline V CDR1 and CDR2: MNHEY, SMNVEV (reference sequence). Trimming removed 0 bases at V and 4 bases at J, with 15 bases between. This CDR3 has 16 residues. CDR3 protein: CASSLSNRRDGETQYF. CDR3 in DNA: TGTGCCAGCAGTTTATCGAATCGGCGGGATGGAGAGACCCAGTACTTC.

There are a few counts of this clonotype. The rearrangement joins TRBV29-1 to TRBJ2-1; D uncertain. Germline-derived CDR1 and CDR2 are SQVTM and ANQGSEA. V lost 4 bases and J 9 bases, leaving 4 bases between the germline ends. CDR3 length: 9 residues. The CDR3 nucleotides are TGCAGCGTTGGTATTGAGCAGTTCTTC. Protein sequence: CSVGIEQFF.

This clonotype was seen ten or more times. CDR3 in amino acids: CASRPTRGTGDTTEAFF. The CDR3 DNA sequence: TGTGCCAGCAGACCTACCAGGGGGACAGGGGATACCACTGAAGCTTTCTTT. V is TRBV12-3 or TRBV12-4 and J is TRBJ1-1; 10 nucleotides agree with TRBD1. The CDR3 has 17 residues. J gave up 4 bases and V 6 bases, and 14 bases lay outside the gene matches.

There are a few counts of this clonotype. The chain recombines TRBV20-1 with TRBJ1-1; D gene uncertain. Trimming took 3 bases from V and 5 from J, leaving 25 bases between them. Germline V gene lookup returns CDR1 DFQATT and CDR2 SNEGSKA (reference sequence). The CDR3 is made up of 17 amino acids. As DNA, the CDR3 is TGCAGTGCTAGTCTTCCGGGGAGAAGTTCGCAATGGACTGAAGCTTTCTTT. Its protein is CSASLPGRSSQWTEAFF.

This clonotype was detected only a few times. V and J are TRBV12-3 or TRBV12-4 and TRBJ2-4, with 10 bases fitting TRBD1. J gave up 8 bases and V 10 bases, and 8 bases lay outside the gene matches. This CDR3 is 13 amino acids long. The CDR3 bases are TGTGCCACCCGCAGGGACAGGGGAGACATTCAGTACTTC. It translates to CATRRDRGDIQYF.

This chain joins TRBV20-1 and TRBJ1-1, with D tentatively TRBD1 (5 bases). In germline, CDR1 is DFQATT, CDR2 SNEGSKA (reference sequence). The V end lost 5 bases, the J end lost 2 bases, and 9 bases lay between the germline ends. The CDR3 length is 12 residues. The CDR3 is CSAAGFNTEAFF. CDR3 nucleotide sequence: TGCAGTGCTGCAGGGTTTAACACTGAAGCTTTCTTT.

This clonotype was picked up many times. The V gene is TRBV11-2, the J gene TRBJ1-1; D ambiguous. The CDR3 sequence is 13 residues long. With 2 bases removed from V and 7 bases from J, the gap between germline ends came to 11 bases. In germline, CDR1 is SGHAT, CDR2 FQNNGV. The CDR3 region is CASSLRERGEAFF. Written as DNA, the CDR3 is TGTGCCAGCAGCTTAAGGGAAAGAGGTGAAGCTTTCTTT.

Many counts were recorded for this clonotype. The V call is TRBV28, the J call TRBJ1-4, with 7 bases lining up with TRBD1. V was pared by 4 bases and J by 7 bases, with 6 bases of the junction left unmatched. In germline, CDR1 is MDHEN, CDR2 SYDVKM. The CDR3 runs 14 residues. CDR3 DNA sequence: TGTGCCAGCAGTTACGGGACAGTGCGTGAAAAACTGTTTTTT. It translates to CASSYGTVREKLFF.